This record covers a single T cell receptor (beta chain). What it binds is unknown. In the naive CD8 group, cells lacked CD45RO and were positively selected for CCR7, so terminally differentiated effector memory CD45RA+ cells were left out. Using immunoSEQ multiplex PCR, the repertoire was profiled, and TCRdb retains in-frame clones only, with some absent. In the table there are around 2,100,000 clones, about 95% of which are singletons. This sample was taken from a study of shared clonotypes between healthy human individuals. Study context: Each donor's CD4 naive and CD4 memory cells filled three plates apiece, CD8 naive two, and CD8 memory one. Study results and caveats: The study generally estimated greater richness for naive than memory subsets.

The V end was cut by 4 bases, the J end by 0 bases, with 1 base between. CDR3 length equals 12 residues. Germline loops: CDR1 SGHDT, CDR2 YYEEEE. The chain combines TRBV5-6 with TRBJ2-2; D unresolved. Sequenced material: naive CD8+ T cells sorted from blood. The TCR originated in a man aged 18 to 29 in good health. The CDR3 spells CASSPNTGELFF. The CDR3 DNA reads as TGTGCCAGCAGCCCGAACACCGGGGAGCTGTTTTTT.